Each of the 25 T cell receptor beta chains below was sequenced from the same sample in a study of post-analysis software for immune sequencing data. The study's findings and limits: Higher frequency in patients than in controls was seen for roughly five TRBV segments, with TRBV5-6, TRBV5-1 and TRBV20-1 among them.

Antigen specificity for these receptors is unknown. The library was made from cDNA and included unique molecular identifiers. TCRdb reanalysed the PCR reads using MiXCR and keeps one entry per CDR3 protein. The table lists about 770,000 distinct CDR3 sequences, just over 45% of them singletons. The specimen sequenced was blood. The receptors were gathered from a girl aged 10 to 17 with multiple sclerosis.

This chain joins TRBV12-3 or TRBV12-4 and TRBJ2-5; maybe TRBD1 (6 bases). Deletions cut 5 bases from V and 11 bases from J, with 18 bases between. The CDR3 is made up of 13 amino acids. The CDR3 protein is CASSDRSPYEQYF. CDR3 bases: TGTGCCAGCAGTGACAGGTCTCCCTATGAGCAGTACTTC.

The chain has TRBV19 and TRBJ1-5, with a possible D match to TRBD1 (5 bases). Germline V gene lookup returns CDR1 LNHDA and CDR2 SQIVND (reference sequence). CDR3 length: 13 amino acids. Trimming cost V 3 bases and J 5 bases, with 8 bases left between them. The CDR3 sequence is CASSIDSYQPQHF. The CDR3 DNA reads TGTGCCAGTAGTATCGACAGTTATCAGCCCCAGCATTTT.

In this sample, this clonotype turned up once. The chain is built from TRBV7-9 and TRBJ2-2; D not certain. Trimming took off 3 bases at V and 2 bases at J, with 13 bases between the two ends. Germline values: CDR1 SEHNR, CDR2 FQNEAQ (reference sequence). The CDR3 has 16 residues. Written as DNA, the CDR3 is TGTGCCAGCAGCTTCGGGCAGAAAATAAACACCGGGGAGCTGTTTTTT. This encodes CASSFGQKINTGELFF. The entire variable domain, with the rest obtained from reference TRBV7-9 and TRBJ2-2, is as follows: DTGVSQNPRHKITKRGQNVTFRCDPISEHNRLYWYRQTLGQGPEFLTYFQNEAQLEKSRLLSDRFSAERPKGSFSTLEIQRTEQGDSAMYLCASSFGQKINTGELFFGEGSRLTVL.

The rearrangement links TRBV6-1 to TRBJ1-5; D may be TRBD1 (6 bases). The germline CDR1 and CDR2 sequences are MNHNS and SASEGT. The CDR3 spans 13 residues. The V gene lost 7 bases and the J gene lost 6 bases, with 13 bases spanning the gap. The CDR3 loop is CASMGTSGQPQHF. CDR3 bases: TGTGCCAGCATGGGGACATCAGGTCAGCCCCAGCATTTT.

The chain links TRBV7-2 to TRBJ2-3; tentative D call: TRBD2 (5 bases). CDR3 size: 15 residues. V was clipped by 3 bases and J by 0 bases, with 10 bases between them. Germline V gives CDR1 SGHTA, CDR2 FQGNSA. The CDR3 loop reads CASSLAADSTDTQYF. CDR3 nucleotide sequence: TGTGCCAGCAGCTTGGCAGCGGATAGCACAGATACGCAGTATTTT.

J is TRBJ1-5 and V is TRBV29-1; D is uncertain. Germline CDR1 is SQVTM and CDR2 is ANQGSEA. The CDR3 contains 12 residues. V dropped 6 bases and J dropped 7 bases, with 13 bases sitting between them. CDR3 loop: CSVTPGRQPQHF. In DNA, the CDR3 is TGCAGCGTGACACCCGGGAGGCAGCCCCAGCATTTT.

The chain carries TRBV12-3 or TRBV12-4 and TRBJ2-3; 10 bases map to TRBD2. V lost 2 bases to trimming and J lost 0 bases; unmatched junction nucleotides: 8. This CDR3 has 18 amino acids. The CDR3 region has the DNA TGTGCCAGCAGTTTAATCAGGACTAGCGGAACGAGCACAGATACGCAGTATTTT. Translation: CASSLIRTSGTSTDTQYF.

The J gene is TRBJ2-1, the V gene TRBV28; 8 nucleotides agree with TRBD2. Germline CDR1 is MDHEN and CDR2 is SYDVKM. Losses at the gene ends were 5 bases for V and 2 bases for J; bases not matched to a gene: 5. The CDR3 loop spans 15 amino acids. CDR3 in amino acids: CASSPPAGAYNEQFF. CDR3 nucleotides: TGTGCCAGCAGTCCACCAGCGGGGGCCTACAATGAGCAGTTCTTC.

The chain carries TRBV5-4 and TRBJ2-3; the match to TRBD2 covers 14 bases. This CDR3 is 16 amino acids long. V dropped 4 bases and J dropped 3; count of bases not matched to a gene: 4. From germline, CDR1 is SGHNT and CDR2 YYREEE (reference sequence). CDR3 sequence reads: CASSKGTSGSTDTQYF. The CDR3 DNA reads as TGTGCCAGCAGCAAAGGGACTAGCGGGAGTACAGATACGCAGTATTTT. Complete variable domain (other parts from reference TRBV5-4 and TRBJ2-3): ETGVTQSPTHLIKTRGQQVTLRCSSQSGHNTVSWYQQALGQGPQFIFQYYREEENGRGNFPPRFSGLQFPNYSSELNVNALELDDSALYLCASSKGTSGSTDTQYFGPGTRLTVL.

The CDR3 DNA follows: TGTGCCACCGAGGAGGGGGATGATAACACCGGGGAGCTGTTTTTT. Encoded protein: CATEEGDDNTGELFF. The chain employs TRBV15 and TRBJ2-2; either TRBD1 or TRBD2 may supply D (6 bases each). This CDR3 comprises 15 residues. Trimming removed 8 bases from V and 2 bases from J, with 15 bases in between. CDR1 and CDR2 from the germline V gene are LNHNV and YYDKDF (reference sequence). Looking up the rest from reference TRBV15 and TRBJ2-2 gives the full variable domain: DAMVIQNPRYQVTQFGKPVTLSCSQTLNHNVMYWYQQKSSQAPKLLFHYYDKDFNNEADTPDNFQSRRPNTSFCFLDIRSPGLGDTAMYLCATEEGDDNTGELFFGEGSRLTVL.

The CDR3 region has the DNA TGCGCCAGCAGTGAGCAGTCAGCGCAAGGACACGAGCAGTACTTC. Translated, it gives CASSEQSAQGHEQYF. The chain combines TRBV10-2 with TRBJ2-4; D uncertain. The J call is in doubt because the DNA end fits TRBJ2-7 better. Germline V gene sequence: CDR1 WSHSY, CDR2 SAAADI. The CDR3 extends over 15 amino acids.

In this sample, this clonotype turned up many times. This chain connects TRBV9 to TRBJ2-6; no firm D call. Germline CDR1 and CDR2: SGDLS and YYNGEE. This CDR3 has 14 residues. V gave up 2 bases and J gave up 1 base, with 4 bases separating them. The CDR3 region is CASSVRSGANVLTF. The CDR3 nucleotides read TGTGCCAGCAGCGTCCGTTCTGGGGCCAACGTCCTGACTTTC.

The CDR3 loop reads CASSPSGQGVRSPLHF. As DNA, the CDR3 is TGTGCCAGCAGTCCGTCGGGACAGGGAGTGAGATCACCCCTCCACTTT. The chain uses TRBV12-3 or TRBV12-4 and TRBJ1-6; 9 bases fit TRBD1. The CDR3 loop spans 16 amino acids. Unmatched junction bases numbered 12, after V lost 5 bases and J lost 10 bases.

J is TRBJ2-5 and V is TRBV27; either TRBD1 or TRBD2 may supply D (6 bases each). V was shortened by 7 bases and J by 3 bases, with 21 bases between the two germline ends. The germline V gene encodes CDR1 MNHEY and CDR2 SMNVEV (reference sequence). The CDR3 length is 16 residues. The CDR3 spells CASNPSSTGRKETQYF. CDR3 sequence (DNA): TGTGCCAGCAATCCCTCTTCCACAGGGAGGAAAGAGACCCAGTACTTC.

The chain recombines TRBV6-6 with TRBJ2-7; D gene ambiguous. CDR3 length: 13 amino acids. In germline, CDR1 is MNHNY, CDR2 SVGAGI (reference sequence). Trimming took 2 bases from V and 1 from J, leaving 6 bases between them. CDR3 amino acids: CASSYGFSYEQYF. For the CDR3, the DNA is TGTGCCAGCAGTTACGGTTTTTCCTACGAGCAGTACTTC.

This rearrangement joins TRBV12-3 or TRBV12-4 to TRBJ2-1, with 13 bases aligning to TRBD2. V trimming: 5 bases; J trimming: 9 bases; junction bases outside the gene matches: 10. This CDR3 is built from 16 residues. CDR3 protein: CASSARGLAGVSEQFF. CDR3 coding DNA: TGTGCCAGCAGTGCCCGAGGACTAGCGGGAGTCTCTGAGCAGTTCTTC.

This clonotype came up a few times. The gene calls are TRBV20-1 and TRBJ1-2; D remains ambiguous. This CDR3 is built from 12 residues. The germline V gene encodes CDR1 DFQATT and CDR2 SNEGSKA (reference sequence). Deletions cut 3 bases from V and 7 bases from J, with 12 bases between. CDR3 amino acids: CSASRVDGGYTF. CDR3 nucleotide sequence: TGCAGTGCTAGCCGGGTGGATGGTGGCTACACCTTC.

CDR3 loop: CASSSRLYNEQFF. The DNA for the CDR3 is TGTGCCAGCAGTTCTCGACTTTACAATGAGCAGTTCTTC. The J gene is TRBJ2-1, the V gene TRBV6-5; no clear D. CDR1 MNHEY and CDR2 SVGAGI come from the germline V gene. This CDR3 has 13 amino acids. V was trimmed by 4 bases and J by 4 bases, leaving 8 bases between them.

This clonotype was recorded many times. V gene TRBV6-5 combines with J gene TRBJ2-7; D might be TRBD1 (6 bases). The CDR3 is 17 residues long. Germline V lookup: CDR1 MNHEY, CDR2 SVGAGI. Trimming shortened V by 4 bases and J by 2 bases, and 21 bases separated the two germline ends. CDR3 sequence (DNA): TGTGCCAGCAGTTCCCAACCAGGGGCCCCCAATCCCTACGAGCAGTACTTC. Protein: CASSSQPGAPNPYEQYF.

CDR3 sequence (DNA): TGCAGCGTTGCCGGGGGGCGGACTGAAGCTTTCTTT. Translation gives CSVAGGRTEAFF. The chain recombines TRBV29-1 with TRBJ1-1; tentatively, D is TRBD1 (6 bases). This CDR3 is built from 12 residues. Deletions cut 4 bases from V and 5 bases from J, with 11 bases between. CDR1 SQVTM and CDR2 ANQGSEA come from the germline V gene.

This clonotype appeared a few times. The rearrangement uses TRBV7-2 and TRBJ2-3, with D unclear. The CDR3 has 13 residues. The germline gives CDR1 SGHTA, CDR2 FQGNSA. Trimming pared 4 bases from V and 2 bases from J, leaving 7 bases between. The CDR3, as DNA: TGTGCCAGCAGCTCGGAGTTCACAGATACGCAGTATTTT. Amino acids: CASSSEFTDTQYF.

V and J are TRBV9 and TRBJ2-3; the match to TRBD2 covers 7 bases. V was clipped by 1 base and J by 4 bases; unmatched bases: 9. This CDR3 contains 16 residues. Germline CDR1 is SGDLS and CDR2 is YYNGEE. CDR3 amino acids: CASSVRAGEVSDTQYF. The CDR3 bases are TGTGCCAGCAGCGTAAGGGCGGGAGAGGTCTCAGATACGCAGTATTTT.

The rearrangement joins TRBV29-1 to TRBJ2-1; no firm D call. This CDR3 is 14 amino acids long. With 7 bases removed from V and 0 bases from J, the gap between germline ends came to 13 bases. The germline CDR1 and CDR2 sequences are SQVTM and ANQGSEA. CDR3 residues: CSAPGGISYNEQFF. CDR3 nucleotides: TGCAGCGCCCCCGGCGGTATCTCCTACAATGAGCAGTTCTTC.

The chain is built from TRBV24-1 and TRBJ2-3, with 9 bases fitting TRBD1. The CDR3 consists of 12 residues. CDR1 and CDR2 (germline): KGHDR, SFDVKD. V trimming: 10 bases; J trimming: 3 bases; junction bases outside the gene matches: 1. The CDR3 DNA is TGTGCCACTGGACAGGGGACAGATACGCAGTATTTT. This gives the protein CATGQGTDTQYF.

The chain has TRBV27 and TRBJ1-1; possibly TRBD1 for D (6 bases). V was clipped by 7 bases and J by 0 bases, with 12 bases between them. The CDR3 consists of 14 residues. Germline lookup yields CDR1 MNHEY and CDR2 SMNVEV (reference sequence). The CDR3 nucleotides are TGTGCCAGCACAAGAGGGGGTATGAACACTGAAGCTTTCTTT. It specifies CASTRGGMNTEAFF.